Described below is a single T cell receptor beta chain sequence and its context. Its specificity is unknown. Blood RNA came from unsorted whole blood; germline DNA was also extracted. Priming with a constant-region primer yielded TCR beta cDNA from about 480 ng total RNA. For TCR beta, libraries were produced by three nested multiplex PCR rounds using slightly modified ARM-PCR. With TRBV1-TRBV30 forward primers and a C-beta reverse primer, the first two PCR rounds were run for 10 to 11 cycles each. MiXCR, applied by TCRdb to the multiplex PCR reads, yields one record per CDR3 protein. The table has 250,000 to 400,000 distinct CDR3 sequences, about 62% seen once. The data were taken from a study of tumor-infiltrating lymphocytes in primary liver carcinoma. As for the study in general: Samples yielded about 3.5 to 7.5 million productive TCRbeta reads, similar across tissue types.

Study outcomes and limitations: Blood's top-250-clone fraction was significantly lower than that of tumors (p = 0.039).

V was clipped by 4 bases and J by 9 bases, with 13 bases between them. The CDR3 length is 13 residues. Germline loops: CDR1 SQVTM, CDR2 ANQGSEA. The sequencing sample was made of peripheral blood. The chain uses TRBV29-1 and TRBJ2-6; D ambiguous. The receptor was derived from a man in his forties with primary liver carcinoma and hepatitis B virus infection. Written as DNA, the CDR3 is TGCAGCGTTGTGAGGTCTGTGGTCAACGTCCTGACTTTC. Translating it yields CSVVRSVVNVLTF.